The 29 T cell receptor beta chains below all came from one sample that was sequenced in a study of CD8+ T cells in alopecia areata. The treatment here: oral pan-JAK inhibitor, 5-10 mg twice daily. Extracted RNA was reverse transcribed, and the resulting cDNA served as sequencing template. Some clones are missing from TCRdb's copy, which holds only in-frame ones; the method was immunoSEQ multiplex PCR. The table lists 250,000 to 350,000 clones, 60% of them singletons. The sequences come from CD4+ T cells sorted from blood, collected between weeks 51 and 52, from a patient treated with tofacitinib. The receptors originated from a human donor with alopecia areata.

V usage is TRBV5-4 and J usage is TRBJ1-5; 7 nucleotides line up with TRBD1. With 2 bases clipped from V and 1 base from J, the junction kept 0 bases outside the gene matches. The CDR3 runs 14 residues. Looked up from germline, CDR1 is SGHNT and CDR2 is YYREEE (reference sequence). The CDR3 is CASSLQGSNQPQHF. The CDR3 nucleotides read TGTGCCAGCAGCTTACAGGGGAGCAATCAGCCCCAGCATTTT.

This sequence joins TRBV29-1 and TRBJ2-5; weak D call: TRBD2 (6 bases). The CDR3 consists of 12 residues. With 3 bases removed from V and 5 bases from J, the gap between germline ends came to 10 bases. Germline V lookup: CDR1 SQVTM, CDR2 ANQGSEA. The CDR3 region is CSVDLGGETQYF. The CDR3 DNA is TGCAGCGTTGATTTGGGGGGTGAGACCCAGTACTTC.

V and J are TRBV7-2 and TRBJ1-1, with a tentative D call TRBD1 (5 bases). There are 13 residues in the CDR3. V was clipped by 5 bases and J by 6 bases, with 13 bases between them. Germline CDR1 reads SGHTA; CDR2 reads FQGNSA. The CDR3 sequence is CASSPRGTPEAFF. The CDR3 DNA follows: TGTGCCAGCAGCCCCCGCGGGACCCCTGAAGCTTTCTTT.

V and J are TRBV11-1 and TRBJ2-1; TRBD2 might be the D (6 bases). Germline CDR1 and CDR2: SGHAT and FQDESV (reference sequence). The germline V and J ends were trimmed by 4 bases and 10 bases, with 14 bases remaining between them. CDR3 length equals 13 residues. The CDR3 DNA reads TGTGCCAGCAGCTCCCTTCGGGCGGGGGAGCAGTTCTTC. Translating it yields CASSSLRAGEQFF.

The V call is TRBV29-1, the J call TRBJ2-3; D is ambiguous. Germline-derived CDR1 and CDR2 are SQVTM and ANQGSEA. This CDR3 spans 11 amino acids. Trimming stripped 8 bases from V and 2 bases from J, with 8 bases between. The DNA of the CDR3 is TGCAGCTGGGATTTCACAGATACGCAGTATTTT. Protein product: CSWDFTDTQYF.

This clone was detected only a few times. The rearrangement joins TRBV29-1 to TRBJ2-5, with 8 nucleotides matching TRBD1. V lost 6 bases to trimming and J lost 9 bases; unmatched junction nucleotides: 9. The CDR3 is 12 residues long. Germline loops: CDR1 SQVTM, CDR2 ANQGSEA. The CDR3 region has the DNA TGCAGCGTGGACAGGGACCTGGTGGCCCAGTACTTC. Encoded protein: CSVDRDLVAQYF.

The chain combines TRBV29-1 with TRBJ1-2, with D possibly being TRBD1 (5 bases). This CDR3 has 15 residues. V lost 6 bases and J 1 base, leaving 18 bases between the germline ends. Germline CDR1 is SQVTM and CDR2 is ANQGSEA. CDR3 sequence reads: CSVLRDGFFNYGYTF. The CDR3 coding sequence is TGCAGCGTCCTACGGGACGGGTTTTTTAACTATGGCTACACCTTC.

In this sample, this clone turned up a few times. V and J are TRBV29-1 and TRBJ1-1, with 9 bases lining up with TRBD1. V trimming: 6 bases; J trimming: 6 bases; junction bases outside the gene matches: 11. CDR1 is SQVTM and CDR2 is ANQGSEA in the germline V gene. This CDR3 has 14 residues. The CDR3 bases are TGCAGCGTGGCCCCGGGACAGGGAATCGCTGAAGCTTTCTTT. Its translation: CSVAPGQGIAEAFF.

This chain links TRBV30 with TRBJ1-2; D is unclear. The CDR3 is 12 residues long. V lost 3 bases and J lost 3, with 8 bases in between. In germline, CDR1 is GTSNPN, CDR2 SVGIG (reference sequence). The CDR3 DNA reads as TGTGCCTGGAGAAGGGAGGACTATGGCTACACCTTC. Translation: CAWRREDYGYTF.

The chain uses TRBV30 and TRBJ2-3; D is possibly TRBD2 (6 bases). V lost 5 bases to trimming and J lost 4 bases, with 13 bases between them. CDR3 length: 13 residues. CDR1 GTSNPN and CDR2 SVGIG come from the germline V gene (reference sequence). The chain's CDR3 is CAWGWRGPDTQYF. The CDR3 bases are TGTGCCTGGGGGTGGCGGGGTCCAGATACGCAGTATTTT. Full variable domain (outside the CDR3, taken from reference TRBV30 and TRBJ2-3): SQTIHQWPATLVQPVGSPLSLECTVEGTSNPNLYWYRQAAGRGLQLLFYSVGIGQISSEVPQNLSASRPQDRQFILSSKKLLLSDSGFYLCAWGWRGPDTQYFGPGTRLTVL.

This sequence joins TRBV29-1 and TRBJ2-3, with D unresolved. CDR1 and CDR2 from the germline V gene are SQVTM and ANQGSEA. The germline V and J ends were trimmed by 3 bases and 3 bases, with 10 bases remaining between them. CDR3 length: 13 amino acids. The CDR3 region has the DNA TGCAGCGTTGAGGGATTAGGTACAGATACGCAGTATTTT. Its translation: CSVEGLGTDTQYF.

The chain uses TRBV27 and TRBJ1-1; a weak D match, TRBD1 (5 bases). The V end lost 3 bases, the J end lost 3 bases, and 11 bases lay between the germline ends. Germline CDR1 reads MNHEY; CDR2 reads SMNVEV (reference sequence). This CDR3 region has 14 residues. The CDR3 spells CASSFRGADTEAFF. In DNA, the CDR3 is TGTGCCAGCAGTTTTCGGGGCGCGGACACTGAAGCTTTCTTT.

V and J are TRBV27 and TRBJ2-1; TRBD2 is a possible D gene (6 bases). The CDR3 runs to 14 residues. Trimming took off 5 bases at V and 8 bases at J, with 16 bases between the two ends. CDR1 MNHEY and CDR2 SMNVEV come from the germline V gene (reference sequence). The CDR3 here is CASSPSRLVDEQFF. The CDR3 nucleotides read TGTGCCAGCAGTCCCTCGAGACTAGTCGATGAGCAGTTCTTC.

This chain uses TRBV2 with TRBJ1-6, with no clear D. Trimming removed 3 bases from V and 8 bases from J, with 5 bases in between. This CDR3 comprises 12 residues. Germline V gene data show CDR1 as SNHLY and CDR2 as FYNNEI. The CDR3 sequence is CASSEGYSPLHF. CDR3 in DNA: TGTGCCAGCAGTGAGGGTTATTCACCCCTCCACTTT. Based on the CDR3 plus reference TRBV2 and TRBJ1-6, the full variable domain is EPEVTQTPSHQVTQMGQEVILRCVPISNHLYFYWYRQILGQKVEFLVSFYNNEISEKSEIFDDQFSVERPDGSNFTLKIRSTKLEDSAMYFCASSEGYSPLHFGNGTRLTVT.

The gene calls are TRBV2 and TRBJ2-1, with a weak D call TRBD2 (5 bases). Germline CDR1 reads SNHLY; CDR2 reads FYNNEI. Trimming cost V 8 bases and J 0 bases, with 11 bases left between them. The CDR3 covers 14 residues. The CDR3 spells CASRGYSSYNEQFF. Here the CDR3 DNA reads TGTGCCAGCCGCGGGTATAGCTCCTACAATGAGCAGTTCTTC.

CDR3 protein: CATSRAGRNNYGYTF. CDR3 sequence (DNA): TGTGCCACCAGCAGAGCCGGCAGAAATAACTATGGCTACACCTTC. V is TRBV15 and J is TRBJ1-2; D is unresolved. Germline V gene lookup returns CDR1 LNHNV and CDR2 YYDKDF (reference sequence). The CDR3 has 15 residues. V was clipped by 1 base and J by 1 base, with 10 bases between them.

This rearrangement joins TRBV2 to TRBJ1-2; 9 positions agree with TRBD1. Per the germline V gene, CDR1 is SNHLY and CDR2 is FYNNEI. The CDR3 covers 12 residues. The J segment lost 7 bases and the V segment lost 8 bases, leaving 5 bases of the junction unmatched. The CDR3 region has the DNA TGTGCCAGCGTAACAGGGGGCGGTGGCTACACCTTC. Protein product: CASVTGGGGYTF.

This clone came up a few times. The chain carries TRBV4-2 and TRBJ2-7; TRBD1 is a possible D gene (6 bases). Trimming stripped 4 bases from V and 2 bases from J, with 12 bases between. The germline gives CDR1 LGHNA, CDR2 YNFKEQ. The CDR3 is 14 residues long. The CDR3 loop is CASSPPDRTYEQYF. The CDR3 DNA reads TGTGCCAGCAGCCCCCCCGACAGGACCTACGAGCAGTACTTC.

The CDR3: CSVTTDYQTNYGYTF. CDR3 coding DNA: TGCAGCGTCACTACGGACTATCAAACTAACTATGGCTACACCTTC. This sequence joins TRBV29-1 and TRBJ1-2; no clear D. Trimming took off 6 bases at V and 0 bases at J, with 17 bases between the two ends. Germline CDR1 is SQVTM and CDR2 is ANQGSEA. This CDR3 spans 15 amino acids.

This clone occurred once. This rearrangement joins TRBV5-6 to TRBJ1-2, with D hard to call. The CDR3 extends over 12 amino acids. Germline V lookup: CDR1 SGHDT, CDR2 YYEEEE. V shed 0 bases and J shed 4 bases, with 4 bases lying between them. CDR3 DNA: TGTGCCAGCAGCTTGGGTGGCTATGGCTACACCTTC. This codes for CASSLGGYGYTF.

The chain links TRBV5-6 to TRBJ1-6; D not resolved. CDR3 length: 15 residues. V dropped 1 base and J dropped 7 bases, with 12 bases sitting between them. Germline values: CDR1 SGHDT, CDR2 YYEEEE. The CDR3: CASSLLTPGNSPLHF. CDR3 coding DNA: TGTGCCAGCAGCTTGTTGACACCCGGGAATTCACCCCTCCACTTT.

The V and J genes are TRBV29-1 and TRBJ2-1, with TRBD1 as a possible D gene (6 bases). This CDR3 has 14 residues. With 7 bases removed from V and 4 bases from J, the gap between germline ends came to 17 bases. Germline V gives CDR1 SQVTM, CDR2 ANQGSEA. The CDR3 is CSANRDNGYNEQFF. CDR3 DNA: TGCAGCGCTAACCGGGACAATGGTTACAATGAGCAGTTCTTC.

V gene TRBV9 combines with J gene TRBJ2-2; D not certain. The CDR3 length is 13 residues. V was trimmed by 0 bases and J by 3 bases, leaving 3 bases between them. Per germline, CDR1 SGDLS and CDR2 YYNGEE. The CDR3 DNA sequence: TGTGCCAGCAGCGTAGTGGACACCGGGGAGCTGTTTTTT. Translating it yields CASSVVDTGELFF.

V usage is TRBV25-1 and J usage is TRBJ1-6; D gene ambiguous. CDR3 length equals 14 residues. Between the trimmed V and J ends, which lost 4 bases and 5 bases, there was a span of 9 bases. The germline gives CDR1 MGHDK, CDR2 SYGVNS. The chain's CDR3 is CASSVTRNNSPLHF. The CDR3 DNA reads TGTGCCAGCAGTGTTACAAGAAATAATTCACCCCTCCACTTT.

V is TRBV29-1 and J is TRBJ1-2; TRBD1 might be the D (6 bases). The CDR3 has 13 residues. Germline V CDR1 and CDR2: SQVTM, ANQGSEA. V lost 7 bases to trimming and J lost 0 bases, with 12 bases between them. CDR3 sequence (DNA): TGCAGCGCCCGACAGGCAGCTAACTATGGCTACACCTTC. Translating gives CSARQAANYGYTF.

The chain combines TRBV6-5 with TRBJ1-1; 7 bases line up with TRBD1. Germline CDR1 is MNHEY and CDR2 is SVGAGI. CDR3 length: 15 amino acids. The V segment lost 3 bases and the J segment 4 bases; nucleotides outside the gene matches: 8. As DNA, the CDR3 is TGTGCCAGCAGTTATGGTTGGGGGACAGCCACTGAAGCTTTCTTT. Translating gives CASSYGWGTATEAFF.

This clone was seen a few times. The CDR3 sequence is CSVAGPLWQNEQFF. In nucleotides, the CDR3 is TGCAGCGTCGCCGGGCCTCTCTGGCAAAATGAGCAGTTCTTC. V gene TRBV29-1 combines with J gene TRBJ2-1; no definite D call. The CDR3 sequence is 14 residues long. Trimming pared 6 bases from V and 7 bases from J, leaving 19 bases between. CDR1 is SQVTM and CDR2 is ANQGSEA in the germline V gene.

J is TRBJ1-2 and V is TRBV25-1; D gene unclear. CDR1 and CDR2 from the germline V gene are MGHDK and SYGVNS. V lost 3 bases and J lost 4, with 6 bases in between. The CDR3 is 12 amino acids. The CDR3 loop is CASSEQFYGYTF. The CDR3 bases are TGTGCCAGCAGTGAGCAGTTCTATGGCTACACCTTC.

Concerning this clone: The sample has other DNA sequences that encode this CDR3 too. The V gene is TRBV7-2, the J gene TRBJ2-5; no clear D. CDR3 length: 13 amino acids. CDR1 and CDR2 from the germline V gene are SGHTA and FQGNSA. V was pared by 1 base and J by 1 base, with 4 bases between. CDR3: CASSLGPQETQYF. Written as DNA, the CDR3 is TGTGCCAGCAGCTTAGGACCCCAAGAGACCCAGTACTTC.